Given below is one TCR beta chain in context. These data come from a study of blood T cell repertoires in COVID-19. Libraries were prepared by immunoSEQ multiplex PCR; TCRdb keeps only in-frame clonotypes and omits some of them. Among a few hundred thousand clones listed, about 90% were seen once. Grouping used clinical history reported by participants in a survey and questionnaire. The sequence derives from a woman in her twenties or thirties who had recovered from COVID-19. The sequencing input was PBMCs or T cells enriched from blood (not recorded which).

The CDR3 loop reads CASSLPDRADSYNSPLHF. The CDR3 region has the DNA TGTGCCAGCAGCTTGCCCGACAGGGCAGACTCCTATAATTCACCCCTCCACTTT. V is TRBV7-8 and J is TRBJ1-6; 7 bases are a match to TRBD1. From germline, CDR1 is SGHVS and CDR2 FQNEAQ. The CDR3 is made up of 18 amino acids. V shed 3 bases and J 0 bases; nucleotides not matched to a gene: 8. The entire variable domain, with the rest obtained from reference TRBV7-8 and TRBJ1-6, is as follows: GAGVSQSPRYKVAKRGQDVALRCDPISGHVSLFWYQQALGQGPEFLTYFQNEAQLDKSGLPSDRFFAERPEGSVSTLKIQRTQQEDSAVYLCASSLPDRADSYNSPLHFGNGTRLTVT.